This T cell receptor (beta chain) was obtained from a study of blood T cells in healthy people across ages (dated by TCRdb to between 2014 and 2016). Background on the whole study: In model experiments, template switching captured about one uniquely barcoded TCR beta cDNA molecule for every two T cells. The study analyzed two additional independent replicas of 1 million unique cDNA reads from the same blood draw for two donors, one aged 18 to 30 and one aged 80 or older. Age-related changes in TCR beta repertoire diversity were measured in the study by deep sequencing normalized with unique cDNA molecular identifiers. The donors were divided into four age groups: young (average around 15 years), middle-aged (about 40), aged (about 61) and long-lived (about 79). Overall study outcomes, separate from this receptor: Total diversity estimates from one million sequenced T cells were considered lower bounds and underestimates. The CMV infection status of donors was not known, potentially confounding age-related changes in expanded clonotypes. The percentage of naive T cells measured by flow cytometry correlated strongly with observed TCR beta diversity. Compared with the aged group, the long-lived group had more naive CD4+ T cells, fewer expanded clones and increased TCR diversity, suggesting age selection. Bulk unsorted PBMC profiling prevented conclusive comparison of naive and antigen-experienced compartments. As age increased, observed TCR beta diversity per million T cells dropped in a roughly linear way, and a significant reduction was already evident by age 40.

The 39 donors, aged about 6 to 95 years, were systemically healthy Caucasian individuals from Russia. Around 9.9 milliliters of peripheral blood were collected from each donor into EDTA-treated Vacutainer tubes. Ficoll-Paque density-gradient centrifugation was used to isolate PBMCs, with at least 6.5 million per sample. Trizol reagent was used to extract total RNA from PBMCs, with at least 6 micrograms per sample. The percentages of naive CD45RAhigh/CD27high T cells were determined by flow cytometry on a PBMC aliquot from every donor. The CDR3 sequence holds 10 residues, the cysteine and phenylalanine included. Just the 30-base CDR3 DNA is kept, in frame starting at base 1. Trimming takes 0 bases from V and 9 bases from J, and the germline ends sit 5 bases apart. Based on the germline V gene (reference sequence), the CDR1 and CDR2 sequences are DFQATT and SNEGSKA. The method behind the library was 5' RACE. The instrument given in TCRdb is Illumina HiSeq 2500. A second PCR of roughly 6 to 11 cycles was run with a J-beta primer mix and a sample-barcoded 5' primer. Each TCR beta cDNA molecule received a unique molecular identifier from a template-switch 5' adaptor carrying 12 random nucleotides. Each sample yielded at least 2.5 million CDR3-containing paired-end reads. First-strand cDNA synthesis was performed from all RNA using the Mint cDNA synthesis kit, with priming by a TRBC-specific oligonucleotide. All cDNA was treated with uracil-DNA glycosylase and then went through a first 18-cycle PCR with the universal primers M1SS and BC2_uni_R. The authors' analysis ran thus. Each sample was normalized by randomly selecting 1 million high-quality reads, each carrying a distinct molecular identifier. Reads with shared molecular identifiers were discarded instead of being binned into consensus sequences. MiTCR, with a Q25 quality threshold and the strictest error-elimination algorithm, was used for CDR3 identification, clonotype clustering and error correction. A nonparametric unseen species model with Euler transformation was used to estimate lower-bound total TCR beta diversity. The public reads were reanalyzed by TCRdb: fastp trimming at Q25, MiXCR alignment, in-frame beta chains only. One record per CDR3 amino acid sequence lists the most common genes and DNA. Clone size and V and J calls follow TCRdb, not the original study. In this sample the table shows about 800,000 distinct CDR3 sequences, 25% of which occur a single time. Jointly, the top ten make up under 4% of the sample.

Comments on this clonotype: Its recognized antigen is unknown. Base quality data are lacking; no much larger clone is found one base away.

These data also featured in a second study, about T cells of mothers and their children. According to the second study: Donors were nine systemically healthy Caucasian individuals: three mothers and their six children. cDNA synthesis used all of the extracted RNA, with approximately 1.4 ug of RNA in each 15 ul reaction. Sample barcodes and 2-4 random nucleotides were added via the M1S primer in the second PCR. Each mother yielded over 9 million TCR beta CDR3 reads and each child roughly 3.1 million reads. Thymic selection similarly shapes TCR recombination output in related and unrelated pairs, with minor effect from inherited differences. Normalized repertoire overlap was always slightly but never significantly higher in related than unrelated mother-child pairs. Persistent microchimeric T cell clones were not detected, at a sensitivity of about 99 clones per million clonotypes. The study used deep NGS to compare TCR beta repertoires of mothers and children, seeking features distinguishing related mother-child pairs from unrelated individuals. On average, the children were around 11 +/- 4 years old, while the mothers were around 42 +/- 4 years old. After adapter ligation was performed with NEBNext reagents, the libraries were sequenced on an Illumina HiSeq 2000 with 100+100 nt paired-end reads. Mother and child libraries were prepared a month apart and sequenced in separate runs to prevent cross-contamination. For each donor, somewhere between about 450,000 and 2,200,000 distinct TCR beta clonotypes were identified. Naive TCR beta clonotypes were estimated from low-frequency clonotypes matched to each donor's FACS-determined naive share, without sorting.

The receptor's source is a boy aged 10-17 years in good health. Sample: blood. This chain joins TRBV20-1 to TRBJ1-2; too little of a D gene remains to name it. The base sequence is TGCAGTGCTAGAGATTACCGCTACACCTTC. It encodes CSARDYRYTF.